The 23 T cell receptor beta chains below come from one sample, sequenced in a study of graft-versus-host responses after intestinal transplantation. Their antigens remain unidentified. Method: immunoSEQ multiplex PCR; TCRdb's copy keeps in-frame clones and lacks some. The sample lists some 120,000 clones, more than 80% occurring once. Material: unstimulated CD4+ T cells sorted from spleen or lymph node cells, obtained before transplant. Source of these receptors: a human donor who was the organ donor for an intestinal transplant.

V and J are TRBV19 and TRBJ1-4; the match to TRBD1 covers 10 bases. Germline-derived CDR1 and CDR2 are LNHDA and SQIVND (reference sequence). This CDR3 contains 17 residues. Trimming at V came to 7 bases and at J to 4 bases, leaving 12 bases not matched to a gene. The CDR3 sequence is CASNQGQGRHYNEKLFF. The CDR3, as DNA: TGTGCCAGTAATCAGGGACAGGGGAGGCACTATAATGAAAAACTGTTTTTT. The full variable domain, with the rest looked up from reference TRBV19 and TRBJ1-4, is DGGITQSPKYLFRKEGQNVTLSCEQNLNHDAMYWYRQDPGQGLRLIYYSQIVNDFQKGDIAEGYSVSREKKESFPLTVTSAQKNPTAFYLCASNQGQGRHYNEKLFFGSGTQLSVL.

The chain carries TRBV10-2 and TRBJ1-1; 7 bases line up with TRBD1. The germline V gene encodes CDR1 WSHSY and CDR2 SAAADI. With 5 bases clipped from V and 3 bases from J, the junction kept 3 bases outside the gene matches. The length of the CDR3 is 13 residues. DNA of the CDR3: TGCGCCAGCAGTTTTGACAGGGACACTGAAGCTTTCTTT. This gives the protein CASSFDRDTEAFF.

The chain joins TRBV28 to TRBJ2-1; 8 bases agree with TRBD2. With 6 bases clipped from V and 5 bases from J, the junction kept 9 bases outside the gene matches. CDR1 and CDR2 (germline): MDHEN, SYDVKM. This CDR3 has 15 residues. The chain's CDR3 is CASRRTSGLDNEQFF. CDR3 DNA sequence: TGTGCCAGCAGACGAACTAGCGGACTTGACAATGAGCAGTTCTTC.

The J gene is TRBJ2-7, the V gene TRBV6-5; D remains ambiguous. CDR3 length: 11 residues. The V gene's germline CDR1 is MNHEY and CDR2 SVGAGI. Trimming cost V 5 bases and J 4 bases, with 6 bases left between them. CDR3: CASSEDYEQYF. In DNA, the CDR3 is TGTGCCAGCAGTGAGGATTACGAGCAGTACTTC.

In DNA form, the CDR3 reads TGTGCCAGCAGCGGAGTGACTAGCGTAAACCAGTGGTACTTC. The encoded protein is CASSGVTSVNQWYF. The chain uses TRBV5-8 and TRBJ2-5, with 8 bases lining up with TRBD2. Germline CDR1 SGHTS, CDR2 YDEGEE. CDR3 length: 14 amino acids. With 4 bases clipped from V and 13 bases from J, the junction kept 15 bases outside the gene matches.

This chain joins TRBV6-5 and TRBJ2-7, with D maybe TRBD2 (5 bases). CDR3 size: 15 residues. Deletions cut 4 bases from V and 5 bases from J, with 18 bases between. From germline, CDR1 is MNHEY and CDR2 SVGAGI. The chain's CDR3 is CASSSPGIAYHEQYF. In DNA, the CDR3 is TGTGCCAGCAGTTCTCCGGGAATAGCGTACCACGAGCAGTACTTC.

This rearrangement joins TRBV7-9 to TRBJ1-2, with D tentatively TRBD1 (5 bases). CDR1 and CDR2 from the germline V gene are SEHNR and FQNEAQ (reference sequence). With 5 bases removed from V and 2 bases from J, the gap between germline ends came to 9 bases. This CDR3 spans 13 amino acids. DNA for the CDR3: TGTGCCAGCAGCCCTGACAGAAACTATGGCTACACCTTC. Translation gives CASSPDRNYGYTF.

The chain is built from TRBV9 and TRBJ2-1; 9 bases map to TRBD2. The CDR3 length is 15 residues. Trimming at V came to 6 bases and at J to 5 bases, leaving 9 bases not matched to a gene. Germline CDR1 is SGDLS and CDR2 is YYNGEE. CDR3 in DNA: TGTGCCAGCACCCGTCTCCTAGCGGGGAACAATGAGCAGTTCTTC. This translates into CASTRLLAGNNEQFF.

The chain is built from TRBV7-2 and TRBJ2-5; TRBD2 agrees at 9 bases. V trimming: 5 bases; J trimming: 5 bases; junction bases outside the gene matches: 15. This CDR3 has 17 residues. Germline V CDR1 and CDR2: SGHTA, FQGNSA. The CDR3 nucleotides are TGTGCCAGCAGCCCAAGGGTGGTGGCGGGAGGGCTGGAGACCCAGTACTTC. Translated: CASSPRVVAGGLETQYF.

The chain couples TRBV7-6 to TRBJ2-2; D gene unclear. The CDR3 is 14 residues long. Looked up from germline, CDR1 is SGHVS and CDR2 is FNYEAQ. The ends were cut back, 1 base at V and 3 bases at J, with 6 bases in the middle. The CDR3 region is CASSLGLHTGELFF. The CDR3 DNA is TGTGCCAGCAGCTTAGGACTCCACACCGGGGAGCTGTTTTTT.

CDR3 sequence: CAWSGWGSSNQPQHF. The CDR3 DNA reads as TGTGCCTGGAGTGGGTGGGGGTCTAGCAATCAGCCCCAGCATTTT. The rearrangement uses TRBV30 and TRBJ1-5, with D possibly TRBD1 on 5 matching bases. Per germline, CDR1 GTSNPN and CDR2 SVGIG (reference sequence). V gave up 1 base and J gave up 0 bases, with 10 bases separating them. The CDR3 is 15 residues long.

CDR3 protein: CASSLVGLLYGYTF. The DNA of the CDR3 is TGTGCCAGCAGCTTAGTAGGGCTACTCTATGGCTACACCTTC. The chain is built from TRBV7-2 and TRBJ1-2, with D hard to call. Deletions cut 1 base from V and 4 bases from J, with 10 bases between. This CDR3 region has 14 residues. Germline lookup yields CDR1 SGHTA and CDR2 FQGNSA.

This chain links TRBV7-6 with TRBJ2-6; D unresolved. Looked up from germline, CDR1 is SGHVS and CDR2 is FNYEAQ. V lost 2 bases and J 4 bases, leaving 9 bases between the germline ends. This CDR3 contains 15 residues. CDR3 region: CASSLPLTGANVLTF. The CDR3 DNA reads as TGTGCCAGCAGCTTACCACTGACAGGGGCCAACGTCCTGACTTTC.

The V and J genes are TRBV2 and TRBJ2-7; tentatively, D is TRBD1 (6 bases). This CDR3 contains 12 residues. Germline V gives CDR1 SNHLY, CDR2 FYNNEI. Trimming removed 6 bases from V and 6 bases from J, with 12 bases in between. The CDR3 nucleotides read TGTGCCAGCAGAGCCGACAGGCCCGAGCAGTACTTC. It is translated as CASRADRPEQYF.

CDR3 region: CASSLLGTGGGPTEAFF. CDR3 sequence (DNA): TGTGCCAGCAGTTTATTGGGGACAGGTGGGGGGCCCACTGAAGCTTTCTTT. This chain links TRBV28 with TRBJ1-1, with TRBD1 matching over 8 bases. The V and J ends lost 1 base and 4 bases, in that order; junction bases with no gene match: 11. The CDR3 extends over 17 amino acids. Germline V lookup: CDR1 MDHEN, CDR2 SYDVKM.

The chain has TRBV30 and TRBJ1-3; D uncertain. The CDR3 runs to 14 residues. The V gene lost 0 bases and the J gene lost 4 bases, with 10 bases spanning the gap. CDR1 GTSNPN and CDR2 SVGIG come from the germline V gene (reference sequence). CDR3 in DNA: TGTGCCTGGAGTGTACCACAGCAAGGAAACACCATATATTTT. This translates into CAWSVPQQGNTIYF.

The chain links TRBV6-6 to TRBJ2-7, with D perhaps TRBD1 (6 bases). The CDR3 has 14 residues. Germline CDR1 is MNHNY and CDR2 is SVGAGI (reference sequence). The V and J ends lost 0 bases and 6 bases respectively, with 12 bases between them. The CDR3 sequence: CASSYSRGSGEQYF. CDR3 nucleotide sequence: TGTGCCAGCAGTTACTCGAGGGGGAGTGGCGAGCAGTACTTC.

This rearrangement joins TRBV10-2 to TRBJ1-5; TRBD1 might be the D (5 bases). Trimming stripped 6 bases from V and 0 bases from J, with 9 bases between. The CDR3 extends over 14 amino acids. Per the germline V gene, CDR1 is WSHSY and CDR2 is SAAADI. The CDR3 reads CASSLTVSNQPQHF. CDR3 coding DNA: TGCGCCAGCAGCCTGACAGTTAGCAATCAGCCCCAGCATTTT.

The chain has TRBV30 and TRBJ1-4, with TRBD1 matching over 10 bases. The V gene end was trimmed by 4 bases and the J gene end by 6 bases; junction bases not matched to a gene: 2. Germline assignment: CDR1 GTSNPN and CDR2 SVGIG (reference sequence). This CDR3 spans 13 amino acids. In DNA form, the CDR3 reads TGTGCCTGGACTGACAGGGGGCATGAAAAACTGTTTTTT. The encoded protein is CAWTDRGHEKLFF.

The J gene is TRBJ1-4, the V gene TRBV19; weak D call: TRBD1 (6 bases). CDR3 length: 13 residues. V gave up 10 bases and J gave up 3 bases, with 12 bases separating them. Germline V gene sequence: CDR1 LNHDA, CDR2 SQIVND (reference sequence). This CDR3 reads CATQGGPNEKLFF. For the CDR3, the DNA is TGTGCCACACAGGGCGGGCCTAATGAAAAACTGTTTTTT.

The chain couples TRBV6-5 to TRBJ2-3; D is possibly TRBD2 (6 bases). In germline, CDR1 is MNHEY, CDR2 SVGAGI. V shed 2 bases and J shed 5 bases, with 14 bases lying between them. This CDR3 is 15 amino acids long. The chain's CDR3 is CASSYVPGEIDTQYF. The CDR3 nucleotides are TGTGCCAGCAGTTACGTTCCGGGGGAAATAGATACGCAGTATTTT.

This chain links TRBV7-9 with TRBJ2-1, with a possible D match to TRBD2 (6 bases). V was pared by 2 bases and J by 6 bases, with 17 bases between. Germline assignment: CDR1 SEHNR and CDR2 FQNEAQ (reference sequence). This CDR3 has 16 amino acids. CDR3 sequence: CASSLRYGSWVNEQFF. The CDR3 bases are TGTGCCAGCAGCTTAAGGTACGGGAGCTGGGTCAATGAGCAGTTCTTC. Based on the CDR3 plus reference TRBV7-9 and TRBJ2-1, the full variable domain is DTGVSQNPRHKITKRGQNVTFRCDPISEHNRLYWYRQTLGQGPEFLTYFQNEAQLEKSRLLSDRFSAERPKGSFSTLEIQRTEQGDSAMYLCASSLRYGSWVNEQFFGPGTRLTVL.

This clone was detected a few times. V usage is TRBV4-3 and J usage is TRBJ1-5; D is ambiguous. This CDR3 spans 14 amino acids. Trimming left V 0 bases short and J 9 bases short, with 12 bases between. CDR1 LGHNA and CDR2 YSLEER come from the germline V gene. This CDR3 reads CASSQEGMGRPQHF. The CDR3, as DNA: TGCGCCAGCAGCCAAGAGGGGATGGGAAGGCCCCAGCATTTT.